The next 5 T cell receptor beta chains were all read from a single sample in a study of siplizumab effects on memory and regulatory T cells. The protocol was immunoSEQ multiplex PCR, while the TCRdb copy is restricted to in-frame clones and leaves out a portion. This table holds around 72,000 clones, 91% found once. Sequenced material: CD8+ T cells sorted from blood. The receptors were sampled from a human donor in good health.

The chain links TRBV5-4 to TRBJ2-3; the D gene is possibly TRBD1 (5 bases). Trimming took off 3 bases at V and 0 bases at J, with 20 bases between the two ends. The CDR3 runs 18 residues. Germline loops: CDR1 SGHNT, CDR2 YYREEE (reference sequence). CDR3 amino acids: CASSSPAGQGDSTDTQYF. CDR3 bases: TGTGCCAGCAGCTCCCCGGCCGGGCAGGGCGATAGCACAGATACGCAGTATTTT.

V gene TRBV5-1 combines with J gene TRBJ1-2, with 8 bases lining up with TRBD1. The germline gives CDR1 SGHRS, CDR2 YFSETQ. J was trimmed by 5 bases and V by 0 bases; bases with no gene match: 6. CDR3 length: 15 amino acids. DNA of the CDR3: TGCGCCAGCAGCTTGGAAGGGACAGGTAGTTATGGCTACACCTTC. It codes for CASSLEGTGSYGYTF. The variable domain in full, completed from reference TRBV5-1 and TRBJ1-2, reads KAGVTQTPRYLIKTRGQQVTLSCSPISGHRSVSWYQQTPGQGLQFLFEYFSETQRNKGNFPGRFSGRQFSNSRSEMNVSTLELGDSALYLCASSLEGTGSYGYTFGSGTRLTVV.

The chain combines TRBV5-4 with TRBJ2-1; TRBD2 matches at 8 bases. V lost 1 base, J lost 6 bases, and 3 bases stayed unmatched. The CDR3 totals 14 residues. Germline assignment: CDR1 SGHNT and CDR2 YYREEE (reference sequence). The CDR3 is CASSLRGGLNEQFF. The DNA for the CDR3 is TGTGCCAGCAGCTTGCGGGGGGGCCTCAATGAGCAGTTCTTC.

For the CDR3, the DNA is TGTGCCAGCAGCTCCCTACAGGGACACAATGAGCAGTTCTTC. It is translated as CASSSLQGHNEQFF. The V call is TRBV7-9, the J call TRBJ2-1, with D possibly being TRBD1 (6 bases). V was shortened by 4 bases and J by 5 bases, with 12 bases between the two germline ends. The CDR3 has 14 amino acids. Per germline, CDR1 SEHNR and CDR2 FQNEAQ (reference sequence).

The V call is TRBV19, the J call TRBJ2-1, with 10 bases lining up with TRBD2. The CDR3 covers 13 residues. Trimming took 5 bases from V and 6 from J; bases not matched to a gene: 1. Per the germline V gene, CDR1 is LNHDA and CDR2 is SQIVND (reference sequence). CDR3 in amino acids: CASSGTSANEQFF. As DNA, the CDR3 is TGTGCCAGTAGTGGGACTAGCGCCAATGAGCAGTTCTTC.